This passage covers 3 T cell receptor beta chains from one sample sequenced in a study of T-cell memory formation after mild COVID-19. TCRdb re-called the 5' RACE reads through MiXCR, storing one row per CDR3 protein. The data hold 350,000 to 500,000 distinct CDR3 sequences, with 15% to 25% observed a single time. The specimen was PBMCs or a T cell subset sorted from them (not recorded which). Receptor source: an adult woman who had mild COVID-19 (a few samples of this study predate the infection). Cell type and time point are not known.

The J gene is TRBJ1-1, the V gene TRBV7-2, with D maybe TRBD1 (5 bases). With 0 bases removed from V and 11 bases from J, the gap between germline ends came to 13 bases. Germline V gene data show CDR1 as SGHTA and CDR2 as FQGNSA. This CDR3 is 13 amino acids long. The CDR3 DNA reads TGTGCCAGCAGCTTAGCGGGAGGGGTCTGGGCTTTCTTT. Translated, it gives CASSLAGGVWAFF.

This clonotype was counted a few times. V usage is TRBV5-6 and J usage is TRBJ1-4; D is uncertain. The V and J ends lost 0 bases and 8 bases respectively, with 17 bases between them. CDR3 length: 16 amino acids. Germline loops: CDR1 SGHDT, CDR2 YYEEEE. CDR3 in amino acids: CASSLAIRTSEEKLFF. For the CDR3, the DNA is TGTGCCAGCAGCTTGGCCATACGTACGTCTGAGGAAAAACTGTTTTTT.

The V gene is TRBV10-3, the J gene TRBJ1-1; D might be TRBD1 (5 bases). The germline V gene encodes CDR1 ENHRY and CDR2 SYGVKD. V lost 10 bases, J lost 1 base, and 10 bases lay in between. The CDR3 loop spans 12 amino acids. CDR3 DNA: TGTGCCAACCGGGACGCGAACACTGAAGCTTTCTTT. It specifies CANRDANTEAFF.